The 5 T cell receptor beta chains below were found in one sample sequenced in a study of long-term antiretroviral therapy in people with HIV. They ran version v3.0 of the immunoSEQ assay at survey level. The method was immunoSEQ multiplex PCR; TCRdb's version includes in-frame clones alone and lacks a portion of them. The table has 10,000 to 13,000 clones, roughly 80% seen once; the top ten hold 13%. Sequenced here: unsorted PBMCs, sampled 1.2 years after starting antiretroviral therapy. These receptors were collected from a man between 35 and 55 years old with HIV.

J is TRBJ2-7 and V is TRBV7-9; TRBD1 or TRBD2 may be the D gene (5 bases each). CDR1 SEHNR and CDR2 FQNEAQ come from the germline V gene (reference sequence). V lost 5 bases to trimming and J lost 4 bases, with 12 bases between them. The CDR3 length is 13 residues. The CDR3 DNA reads TGTGCCAGCAGCCTCCGGGGCCAGTACGAGCAGTACTTC. It encodes CASSLRGQYEQYF.

This clone was picked up one time. This CDR3 is also generated by other DNA sequences in the sample. The chain uses TRBV28 and TRBJ1-4; maybe TRBD1 (6 bases). Looked up from germline, CDR1 is MDHEN and CDR2 is SYDVKM. The CDR3 runs 14 residues. Deletions cut 2 bases from V and 8 bases from J, with 12 bases between. The CDR3 DNA is TGTGCCAGCAGTTTACTGGGGGGCGAGGAAAAACTGTTTTTT. Translation gives CASSLLGGEEKLFF.

J is TRBJ1-1 and V is TRBV28, with D unresolved. CDR1 and CDR2 (germline): MDHEN, SYDVKM. The germline V and J ends were trimmed by 3 bases and 5 bases, with 13 bases remaining between them. There are 14 residues in the CDR3. The CDR3 sequence: CASSFEVGGTEAFF. The CDR3 region has the DNA TGTGCCAGCAGTTTCGAGGTTGGTGGAACTGAAGCTTTCTTT.

V is TRBV7-9 and J is TRBJ2-7; D possibly corresponds to TRBD1 (6 bases). Deletions cut 5 bases from V and 0 bases from J, with 11 bases between. Germline V gene sequence: CDR1 SEHNR, CDR2 FQNEAQ (reference sequence). The CDR3 runs 14 residues. The CDR3: CASSPGQSSYEQYF. DNA for the CDR3: TGTGCCAGCAGCCCAGGACAGAGCTCCTACGAGCAGTACTTC.

The chain carries TRBV5-6 and TRBJ1-5; D gene ambiguous. The length of the CDR3 is 14 residues. The ends were cut back, 1 base at V and 4 bases at J, with 9 bases in the middle. Germline CDR1 reads SGHDT; CDR2 reads YYEEEE. The CDR3 sequence: CASSLQRSNQPQHF. The CDR3 region has the DNA TGTGCCAGCAGCTTGCAACGTTCTAATCAGCCCCAGCATTTT.